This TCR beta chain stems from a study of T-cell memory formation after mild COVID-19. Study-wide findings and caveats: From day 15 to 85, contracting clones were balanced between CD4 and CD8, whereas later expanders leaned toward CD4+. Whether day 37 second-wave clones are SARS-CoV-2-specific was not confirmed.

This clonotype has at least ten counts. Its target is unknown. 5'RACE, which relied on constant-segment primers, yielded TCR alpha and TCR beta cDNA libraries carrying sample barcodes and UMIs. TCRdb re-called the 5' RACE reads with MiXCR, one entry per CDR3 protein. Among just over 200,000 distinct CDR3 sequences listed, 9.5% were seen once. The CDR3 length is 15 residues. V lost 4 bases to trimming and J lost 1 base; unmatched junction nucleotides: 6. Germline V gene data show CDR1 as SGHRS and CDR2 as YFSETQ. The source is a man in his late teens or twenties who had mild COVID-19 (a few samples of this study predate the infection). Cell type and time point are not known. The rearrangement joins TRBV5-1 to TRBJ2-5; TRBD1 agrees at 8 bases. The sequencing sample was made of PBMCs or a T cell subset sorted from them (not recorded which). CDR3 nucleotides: TGCGCCAGCAGCAGCGGACAGGGTAGCCAAGAGACCCAGTACTTC. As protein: CASSSGQGSQETQYF.